These 14 T cell receptor beta chains were sequenced from one sample in a study of PD-1 blockade in mismatch repair-deficient tumors. Method: immunoSEQ multiplex PCR; TCRdb's copy keeps in-frame clones and lacks some. The sample has 40,000 to 60,000 clones; approximately 84% are singletons. Sequencing was performed on peripheral blood, taken roughly 20 weeks after starting pembrolizumab. These receptors came from an adult with mismatch repair-deficient cancer.

The V gene is TRBV6-5, the J gene TRBJ2-1; D may be TRBD2 (5 bases). The CDR3 is 16 amino acids. The V gene's germline CDR1 is MNHEY and CDR2 SVGAGI. Trimming removed 4 bases at V and 1 base at J, with 14 bases between. The CDR3 reads CASSFPFGKSYNEQFF. CDR3 DNA sequence: TGTGCCAGCAGTTTCCCCTTCGGGAAATCCTACAATGAGCAGTTCTTC.

With regard to this clone: Other DNA sequences in the same sample also yield this CDR3. The chain joins TRBV5-5 to TRBJ1-2; weak D call: TRBD1 (5 bases). This CDR3 is built from 13 residues. Germline CDR1 reads SGHKS; CDR2 reads YYEKEE (reference sequence). Trimming removed 4 bases at V and 4 bases at J, with 11 bases between. CDR3 sequence (DNA): TGTGCCAGCAGCGAAGACAGTGTCTATGGCTACACCTTC. This encodes CASSEDSVYGYTF.

The chain combines TRBV12-5 with TRBJ1-1, with 9 bases matching TRBD1. The CDR3 contains 15 residues. With V trimmed by 6 bases and J by 7 bases, 12 bases remained unmatched. Germline V gene lookup returns CDR1 LGHNT and CDR2 FRNRAP. The DNA for the CDR3 is TGTGCTAGTGGGGCAAGACAGGGGGAGAAGATTGAAGCTTTCTTT. Its protein product is CASGARQGEKIEAFF. Based on the CDR3 plus reference TRBV12-5 and TRBJ1-1, the full variable domain is DARVTQTPRHKVTEMGQEVTMRCQPILGHNTVFWYRQTMMQGLELLAYFRNRAPLDDSGMPKDRFSAEMPDATLATLKIQPSEPRDSAVYFCASGARQGEKIEAFFGQGTRLTVV.

DNA of the CDR3: TGTGCCAGCATAGAGGCTGCGGGATCCGGGGAGCTGTTTTTT. It is translated as CASIEAAGSGELFF. The chain couples TRBV5-8 to TRBJ2-2; D perhaps matches TRBD2 (6 bases). The CDR3 covers 14 residues. The V and J ends lost 6 bases and 6 bases respectively, with 15 bases between them. Germline assignment: CDR1 SGHTS and CDR2 YDEGEE.

The chain joins TRBV9 to TRBJ2-6, with TRBD1 as a possible D gene (6 bases). The CDR3 has 15 amino acids. From germline, CDR1 is SGDLS and CDR2 YYNGEE. Trimming left V 3 bases short and J 4 bases short, with 11 bases between. The CDR3: CASSASQGGANVLTF. The CDR3 coding sequence is TGTGCCAGCAGCGCGAGTCAGGGGGGGGCCAACGTCCTGACTTTC.

A single count supports this clone. V and J are TRBV5-1 and TRBJ1-1, with D uncertain. With 0 bases removed from V and 10 bases from J, the gap between germline ends came to 10 bases. The CDR3 runs 12 residues. The germline CDR1 and CDR2 sequences are SGHRS and YFSETQ. The DNA of the CDR3 is TGCGCCAGCAGCTTGGGGAGTTCTGTAGCTTTCTTT. It translates to CASSLGSSVAFF.

V usage is TRBV10-3 and J usage is TRBJ1-1, with 8 bases identical to TRBD1. The junction had 4 bases not matched to a gene; V was cut back by 5 bases and J by 5 bases. The CDR3 has 13 amino acids. Germline V gene data show CDR1 as ENHRY and CDR2 as SYGVKD. The CDR3 reads CAISPDRVTEAFF. The CDR3 DNA is TGTGCCATCAGTCCGGACAGGGTTACTGAAGCTTTCTTT.

This chain's CDR3 is CATRVKGKAKNIQYF. CDR3 in DNA: TGTGCCACACGAGTTAAGGGAAAGGCCAAAAACATTCAGTACTTC. The chain couples TRBV27 to TRBJ2-4; no clear D gene. V shed 10 bases and J shed 1 base, with 17 bases lying between them. The CDR3 contains 15 residues. Germline V gene data show CDR1 as MNHEY and CDR2 as SMNVEV (reference sequence).

The V and J genes are TRBV5-4 and TRBJ2-7, with D possibly being TRBD1 (6 bases). The V gene's germline CDR1 is SGHNT and CDR2 YYREEE (reference sequence). The CDR3 has 15 amino acids. Trimming left V 2 bases short and J 0 bases short, with 12 bases between. CDR3 nucleotide sequence: TGTGCCAGCAGCTTAAACAACAGGGACTCCTACGAGCAGTACTTC. Translating it yields CASSLNNRDSYEQYF.

The chain is built from TRBV4-1 and TRBJ1-2; D gene ambiguous. The CDR3 is 13 residues long. The germline CDR1 and CDR2 sequences are MGHRA and YSYEKL. V shed 5 bases and J shed 4 bases, with 11 bases lying between them. This CDR3 is CASSVTDLYGYTF. CDR3 in DNA: TGCGCCAGCAGCGTTACAGACCTCTATGGCTACACCTTC.

J is TRBJ1-5 and V is TRBV21-1; TRBD1, the table's D call, was not compared with the DNA. TRBV21-1 is recorded as a pseudogene. The CDR3 consists of 13 residues. CDR3 residues: CASMTGPNQPQHF. In DNA, the CDR3 is TGTGCCAGCATGACAGGGCCCAATCAGCCCCAGCATTTT.

The chain recombines TRBV6-6 with TRBJ1-2; D may be TRBD1 (5 bases). Germline CDR1 reads MNHNY; CDR2 reads SVGAGI (reference sequence). The CDR3 extends over 12 amino acids. With 6 bases removed from V and 10 bases from J, the gap between germline ends came to 15 bases. CDR3 coding DNA: TGTGCCAGCAGCCTGACAGTGACCAACTACACCTTC. Amino acid sequence: CASSLTVTNYTF.

The chain is built from TRBV19 and TRBJ1-5; D is unclear. Germline CDR1 and CDR2: LNHDA and SQIVND (reference sequence). The V end was cut by 5 bases, the J end by 2 bases, with 13 bases between. The CDR3 spans 15 residues. CDR3 DNA: TGTGCCAGTAGTTTGGAGGGTAGCGGCAATCAGCCCCAGCATTTT. It encodes CASSLEGSGNQPQHF. The full variable domain, its missing parts supplied by reference TRBV19 and TRBJ1-5, is DGGITQSPKYLFRKEGQNVTLSCEQNLNHDAMYWYRQDPGQGLRLIYYSQIVNDFQKGDIAEGYSVSREKKESFPLTVTSAQKNPTAFYLCASSLEGSGNQPQHFGDGTRLSIL.

J is TRBJ2-6 and V is TRBV4-1, with 14 nucleotides matching TRBD2. Per the germline V gene, CDR1 is MGHRA and CDR2 is YSYEKL. This CDR3 spans 20 amino acids. J was trimmed by 0 bases and V by 0 bases; bases with no gene match: 4. The CDR3, as DNA: TGCGCCAGCAGCCAAGACACGGGACTAGCGGGAGACTCTGGGGCCAACGTCCTGACTTTC. Protein product: CASSQDTGLAGDSGANVLTF.